Listed here are 5 T cell receptor beta chains from one sample, sequenced in a study of a mutant IDH1 vaccine in newly diagnosed glioma. Antigen specificity for these receptors is unknown. Regarding time point: week 5, during vaccination. The content of each vaccine dose was 300 ug of mutant IDH1 20-mer peptide, and topical imiquimod accompanied it. Measured with immunoSEQ multiplex PCR; TCRdb has only the in-frame clones, and not every one. The sample includes tens of thousands of clones, approximately 82% of them seen just once. Specimen: PBMCs, collected from a glioma patient whose treatment included an IDH1 peptide vaccine. The receptors were sampled from a woman aged 18 to 35 with glioma. Some clones in this sample may be carry-over from other donors' samples.

The chain employs TRBV27 and TRBJ2-7; TRBD2 might be the D (5 bases). V lost 2 bases and J 4 bases, leaving 9 bases between the germline ends. Germline V gene data show CDR1 as MNHEY and CDR2 as SMNVEV (reference sequence). The CDR3 spans 13 residues. The CDR3 nucleotides are TGTGCCAGCAGTTTAGGAGGCGGGTACGAGCAGTACTTC. Translated: CASSLGGGYEQYF.

V gene TRBV13 combines with J gene TRBJ1-2; possibly TRBD1 for D (5 bases). The CDR3 extends over 14 amino acids. Germline CDR1 is PRHDT and CDR2 is FYEKMQ (reference sequence). Trimming left V 5 bases short and J 5 bases short, with 15 bases between. CDR3 region: CASSRMTAGYGYTF. In nucleotides, the CDR3 is TGTGCCAGCAGCCGTATGACAGCGGGGTATGGCTACACCTTC.

The chain couples TRBV5-1 to TRBJ1-2; possibly TRBD1 for D (5 bases). Between the trimmed V and J ends, which lost 0 bases and 6 bases, there was a span of 15 bases. This CDR3 is 15 amino acids long. In germline, CDR1 is SGHRS, CDR2 YFSETQ. The CDR3 sequence: CASSLAAGTPDGYTF. The CDR3 coding sequence is TGCGCCAGCAGCTTGGCCGCGGGGACCCCTGATGGCTACACCTTC.

V gene TRBV29-1 combines with J gene TRBJ1-1; 7 bases match TRBD1. The CDR3 has 15 residues. The V gene end was trimmed by 2 bases and the J gene end by 5 bases; junction bases not matched to a gene: 11. The germline gives CDR1 SQVTM, CDR2 ANQGSEA. The CDR3 nucleotides are TGCAGCGTTGAATTATGGCAGGGGGTAGGTACTGAAGCTTTCTTT. This sequence encodes CSVELWQGVGTEAFF.

This clone is a singleton in its sample. J is TRBJ2-7 and V is TRBV9, with D possibly matching TRBD1 (6 bases). CDR3 length: 15 residues. V shed 3 bases and J shed 2 bases, with 15 bases lying between them. Germline values: CDR1 SGDLS, CDR2 YYNGEE. DNA for the CDR3: TGTGCCAGCAGCGGAGAGACAGGTGACCCCTACGAGCAGTACTTC. It translates to CASSGETGDPYEQYF.